This T cell receptor beta chain originates from a study of post-analysis software for immune sequencing data. On the study more broadly: Relapsing-remitting, secondary progressive and progressive-relapsing forms of multiple sclerosis all featured among disease courses.

The germline V gene encodes CDR1 DFQATT and CDR2 SNEGSKA (reference sequence). V lost 5 bases and J lost 2, with 9 bases in between. This CDR3 region has 12 residues. Comment on this clonotype: Antigen unknown.

Study results and limitations: F measure grouped same-batch samples tightly together. Four or five TRBV segments (TRBV5-6, TRBV5-1 and TRBV20-1 among them) occurred more frequently in patients than in controls. When compared against controls, multiple sclerosis patients showed significantly lower normalized Chao1 diversity.

TCR beta libraries were prepared from cDNA with unique molecular identifiers. Approximately 550,000 cDNA molecules came from approximately 1 to 10 million T cells. TCRdb redid the calling of the PCR reads with MiXCR, one entry per CDR3 protein. The sample lists about 200,000 distinct CDR3 sequences; over 25% were seen once. The chain recombines TRBV20-1 with TRBJ2-5, with a tentative D call TRBD1 (5 bases). This TCR was recovered from a girl aged 2-17 years with multiple sclerosis. Sequencing was done on a sample of blood. CDR3 in amino acids: CSAQGWQETQYF. The CDR3 DNA follows: TGCAGTGCTCAGGGTTGGCAAGAGACCCAGTACTTC.